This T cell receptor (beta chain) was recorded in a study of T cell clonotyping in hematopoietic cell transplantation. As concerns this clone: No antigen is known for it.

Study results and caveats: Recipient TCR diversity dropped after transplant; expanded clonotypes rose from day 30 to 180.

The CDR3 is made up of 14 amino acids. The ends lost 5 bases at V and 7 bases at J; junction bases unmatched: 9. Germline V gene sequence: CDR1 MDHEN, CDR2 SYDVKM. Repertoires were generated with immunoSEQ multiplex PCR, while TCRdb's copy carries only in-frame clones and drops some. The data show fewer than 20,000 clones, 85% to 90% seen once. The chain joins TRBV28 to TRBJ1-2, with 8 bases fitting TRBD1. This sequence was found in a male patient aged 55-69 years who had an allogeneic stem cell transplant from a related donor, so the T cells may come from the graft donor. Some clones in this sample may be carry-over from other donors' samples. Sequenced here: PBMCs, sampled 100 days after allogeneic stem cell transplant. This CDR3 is CASSDSGQGGGYTF. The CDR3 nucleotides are TGTGCCAGCAGTGACTCAGGACAGGGAGGTGGCTACACCTTC.